This is a list of T cell receptor beta chains from one sample in a study of blood T cell repertoires in COVID-19. Clones were read by immunoSEQ multiplex PCR, and TCRdb kept only the in-frame ones, dropping some. The repertoire consists of tens of thousands of clones, with 86% occurring once and the leading ten covering 1.5% to 2%. The sequenced sample consisted of peripheral blood. The receptors originated from a young man with acute or convalescent COVID-19. Each CDR3 is given with its conserved first and last residue. Fields, in order: J gene, clone size, V gene, D gene, CDR3 DNA, CDR3 protein. A D gene is named only where the DNA matches it firmly. Clone size appears in some rows only: once, few, many, or a class for an expanded clone.

j_gene: TRBJ1-2
abundance: -
v_gene: TRBV18
d_gene: -
CDR3nt: TGTGCCAGCTCAAGCACGGACAGCTCTAACTATGGCTACACCTTC
CDR3aa: CASSSTDSSNYGYTF

j_gene: TRBJ2-1
abundance: few
v_gene: TRBV29-1
d_gene: -
CDR3nt: TGCAGCGTCTACGGGATTAAAAGCGTAAGCTCCTACAATGAGCAGTTCTTC
CDR3aa: CSVYGIKSVSSYNEQFF

j_gene: TRBJ1-2
abundance: once
v_gene: TRBV18
d_gene: -
CDR3nt: TGTGCCAGCTCACCAGACCGGAGAGGGGGCTACACCTTC
CDR3aa: CASSPDRRGGYTF

j_gene: TRBJ1-6
abundance: -
v_gene: TRBV5-1
d_gene: -
CDR3nt: TGCGCCAGCAGCTTAATCCCAAACAGAGATTCACCCCTCCACTTT
CDR3aa: CASSLIPNRDSPLHF

j_gene: TRBJ2-7
abundance: -
v_gene: TRBV30
d_gene: TRBD2
CDR3nt: TGTGCCTGGAGTCACCGCGGGAGAGACGAGCAGTACTTC
CDR3aa: CAWSHRGRDEQYF

j_gene: TRBJ1-2
abundance: -
v_gene: TRBV6-6
d_gene: TRBD1
CDR3nt: TGTGCCAGCAGTTACTTAGGACAGGGGGTCTATGGCTACACCTTC
CDR3aa: CASSYLGQGVYGYTF

j_gene: TRBJ2-1
abundance: -
v_gene: TRBV19
d_gene: TRBD1
CDR3nt: TGTGCCAGTAGTATAAGGCAGGGGGCGGGCAATGAGCAGTTCTTC
CDR3aa: CASSIRQGAGNEQFF

j_gene: TRBJ1-4
abundance: -
v_gene: TRBV19
d_gene: -
CDR3nt: TGTGCCAGTAGCCCTACGACAGTTCCTGAAAAACTGTTTTTT
CDR3aa: CASSPTTVPEKLFF

j_gene: TRBJ2-5
abundance: -
v_gene: TRBV27
d_gene: TRBD2
CDR3nt: TGTGCCAGCAGTTCCTTGTCGGGAGGGGGGGAGACCCAGTACTTC
CDR3aa: CASSSLSGGGETQYF

j_gene: TRBJ2-7
abundance: -
v_gene: TRBV11-2
d_gene: -
CDR3nt: TGTGCCAGCAGCTTAGATGGCAGGGGTTTTGGCGGGTCCTACGAGCAGTACTTC
CDR3aa: CASSLDGRGFGGSYEQYF

j_gene: TRBJ1-6
abundance: -
v_gene: TRBV19
d_gene: -
CDR3nt: TGTGCCACCGATATACAAAAAGACAGTTTTCGGCCGACAGCAAGGTCACCCCTCCACTTT
CDR3aa: CATDIQKDSFRPTARSPLHF

j_gene: TRBJ2-1
abundance: -
v_gene: TRBV18
d_gene: -
CDR3nt: TGTGCCAGCTCACTCGGGGTTGGTGGCAATGAGCAGTTCTTC
CDR3aa: CASSLGVGGNEQFF

j_gene: TRBJ2-1
abundance: once
v_gene: TRBV27
d_gene: -
CDR3nt: TGTGCCAGCAGCCCGGGGGTACCCTACAATGAGCAGTTCTTC
CDR3aa: CASSPGVPYNEQFF

j_gene: TRBJ2-2
abundance: -
v_gene: TRBV10-3
d_gene: -
CDR3nt: TGTGCCATCAGGGGGGGTTCCCCTGAGAACACCGGGGAGCTGTTTTTT
CDR3aa: CAIRGGSPENTGELFF

j_gene: TRBJ2-2
abundance: -
v_gene: TRBV7-8
d_gene: -
CDR3nt: TGTGCCAGCAGCTTAGGACCAACAGACCTGAACACCGGGGAGCTGTTTTTT
CDR3aa: CASSLGPTDLNTGELFF

j_gene: TRBJ2-3
abundance: -
v_gene: TRBV6-5
d_gene: TRBD1
CDR3nt: TGTGCCAGCAGGAAGGACAGGGTGTCCACAGATACGCAGTATTTT
CDR3aa: CASRKDRVSTDTQYF

j_gene: TRBJ1-1
abundance: -
v_gene: TRBV5-6
d_gene: -
CDR3nt: TGTGCCAGCAGCTTGGGGTCGGTTGAAGCTTTCTTT
CDR3aa: CASSLGSVEAFF

j_gene: TRBJ2-1
abundance: -
v_gene: TRBV6-5
d_gene: TRBD2
CDR3nt: TGTGCCAGCAGTTCCCACAGCGGGAGGGTGAAGTATGAGCAGTTCTTC
CDR3aa: CASSSHSGRVKYEQFF

j_gene: TRBJ1-4
abundance: -
v_gene: TRBV4-2
d_gene: TRBD1
CDR3nt: TGTGCCAGCAGCTCCGGGACAGCTAATGAAAAACTGTTTTTT
CDR3aa: CASSSGTANEKLFF

j_gene: TRBJ1-2
abundance: -
v_gene: TRBV10-3
d_gene: -
CDR3nt: TGTGCCATCAGTGAGTCGGGAGTGCCTCGCTATGGCTACACCTTC
CDR3aa: CAISESGVPRYGYTF

j_gene: TRBJ1-6
abundance: -
v_gene: TRBV18
d_gene: -
CDR3nt: TGTGCCAGCTCACCAAGGGGGTCAGGGACGAATTCACCCCTCCACTTT
CDR3aa: CASSPRGSGTNSPLHF

j_gene: TRBJ2-1
abundance: -
v_gene: TRBV11-3
d_gene: -
CDR3nt: TGTGCCAGCAGCACGCGGACTACACCCTCCTCCTACAATGAGCAGTTCTTC
CDR3aa: CASSTRTTPSSYNEQFF

j_gene: TRBJ2-6
abundance: -
v_gene: TRBV5-5
d_gene: -
CDR3nt: TGTGCCAGCAGCCCCCCCGGGGCTGGGGCCAACGTCCTGACTTTC
CDR3aa: CASSPPGAGANVLTF

j_gene: TRBJ1-5
abundance: once
v_gene: TRBV12-3/TRBV12-4
d_gene: -
CDR3nt: TGTGCCAGCAGTCCCCGGGGCAATCAGCCCCAGCATTTT
CDR3aa: CASSPRGNQPQHF

j_gene: TRBJ1-2
abundance: -
v_gene: TRBV5-6
d_gene: -
CDR3nt: TGTGCCAGCAGCTTTTTAGGGACATCTTACGGTGGCTACACCTTC
CDR3aa: CASSFLGTSYGGYTF

j_gene: TRBJ2-4
abundance: once
v_gene: TRBV30
d_gene: -
CDR3nt: TGTGCCTGGATGAAGTATGTTCCGGGAGCCAAAAACATTCAGTACTTC
CDR3aa: CAWMKYVPGAKNIQYF

j_gene: TRBJ2-1
abundance: -
v_gene: TRBV10-3
d_gene: -
CDR3nt: TGTGCCATCAGTGAGGAGGGGGGGGGTCATAAGTTCTTC
CDR3aa: CAISEEGGGHKFF

j_gene: TRBJ2-3
abundance: once
v_gene: TRBV10-3
d_gene: TRBD1
CDR3nt: TGTGCCATCAGTGAGACAGGGGGCTTCTCAGATACGCAGTATTTT
CDR3aa: CAISETGGFSDTQYF

j_gene: TRBJ2-3
abundance: -
v_gene: TRBV9
d_gene: TRBD2
CDR3nt: TGTGCCAGCAGCATTACACGCGGTAGCGGGGGCCTCCCGGATACGCAGTATTTT
CDR3aa: CASSITRGSGGLPDTQYF

j_gene: TRBJ2-3
abundance: -
v_gene: TRBV3-1/TRBV3-2
d_gene: -
CDR3nt: TGTGCCAGCAGCCAAGATCTGGGGCGGTCAAGCACAGATACGCAGTATTTT
CDR3aa: CASSQDLGRSSTDTQYF

j_gene: TRBJ2-2
abundance: -
v_gene: TRBV19
d_gene: -
CDR3nt: TGTGCCAGTAGTATATTGGGGCCCGGGGAGCTGTTTTTT
CDR3aa: CASSILGPGELFF

j_gene: TRBJ2-5
abundance: -
v_gene: TRBV5-1
d_gene: -
CDR3nt: TGCGCCAGCAGCTTATATCGGGGACTCCAAGAGACCCAGTACTTC
CDR3aa: CASSLYRGLQETQYF

j_gene: TRBJ2-5
abundance: -
v_gene: TRBV18
d_gene: -
CDR3nt: TGTGCCAGCTCACCTCGGACAGCCGTCCAAGAGACCCAGTACTTC
CDR3aa: CASSPRTAVQETQYF

j_gene: TRBJ1-5
abundance: -
v_gene: TRBV18
d_gene: TRBD1
CDR3nt: TGTGCCAGCTCACCACCGGGACAGGGGAATCAGCCCCAGCATTTT
CDR3aa: CASSPPGQGNQPQHF

j_gene: TRBJ1-6
abundance: -
v_gene: TRBV6-4
d_gene: -
CDR3nt: TGTGCCAGCAGTGAAGAGGGAACAAATAATTCACCCCTCCACTTT
CDR3aa: CASSEEGTNNSPLHF

j_gene: TRBJ1-4
abundance: once
v_gene: TRBV30
d_gene: TRBD1
CDR3nt: TGTGCCTACAGAAAAAGGGGACAGGGAAATGAAAAACTGTTTTTT
CDR3aa: CAYRKRGQGNEKLFF

j_gene: TRBJ1-2
abundance: -
v_gene: TRBV27
d_gene: -
CDR3nt: TGTGCCAGCAGTTTAAAGTCGGGTGGGCAGGGTTCTGGCTACACCTTC
CDR3aa: CASSLKSGGQGSGYTF

j_gene: TRBJ1-6
abundance: -
v_gene: TRBV27
d_gene: TRBD1
CDR3nt: TGTGCCAGCAGTTTAGGAGGAGGGGGCAGGAATTCACCCCTCCACTTT
CDR3aa: CASSLGGGGRNSPLHF

j_gene: TRBJ2-5
abundance: -
v_gene: TRBV5-1
d_gene: -
CDR3nt: TGCGCCAGCAGCTCCGGAGACGTACAAGAGACCCAGTACTTC
CDR3aa: CASSSGDVQETQYF

j_gene: TRBJ1-2
abundance: few
v_gene: TRBV19
d_gene: TRBD1
CDR3nt: TGTGCCAGTAGTATAGGTTACGGGACAGAAAAAGAAGTTTATGGCTACACCTTC
CDR3aa: CASSIGYGTEKEVYGYTF

j_gene: TRBJ2-2
abundance: -
v_gene: TRBV4-3
d_gene: -
CDR3nt: TGCGCCAGCAGCCAGCTACAGGGAACCGGGGAGCTGTTTTTT
CDR3aa: CASSQLQGTGELFF

j_gene: TRBJ2-1
abundance: -
v_gene: TRBV5-5
d_gene: -
CDR3nt: TGTGCCAGCAGCTTGCGGTCTTACAATGAGCAGTTCTTC
CDR3aa: CASSLRSYNEQFF

j_gene: TRBJ1-2
abundance: -
v_gene: TRBV18
d_gene: TRBD1
CDR3nt: TGTGCCAGCTCACCTCCAGGACAGGCGGGCTCCTATGGCTACACCTTC
CDR3aa: CASSPPGQAGSYGYTF

j_gene: TRBJ1-6
abundance: -
v_gene: TRBV10-3
d_gene: -
CDR3nt: TGTGCCATCAGTGAGTCGACAGGTTCACCCCTCCACTTT
CDR3aa: CAISESTGSPLHF